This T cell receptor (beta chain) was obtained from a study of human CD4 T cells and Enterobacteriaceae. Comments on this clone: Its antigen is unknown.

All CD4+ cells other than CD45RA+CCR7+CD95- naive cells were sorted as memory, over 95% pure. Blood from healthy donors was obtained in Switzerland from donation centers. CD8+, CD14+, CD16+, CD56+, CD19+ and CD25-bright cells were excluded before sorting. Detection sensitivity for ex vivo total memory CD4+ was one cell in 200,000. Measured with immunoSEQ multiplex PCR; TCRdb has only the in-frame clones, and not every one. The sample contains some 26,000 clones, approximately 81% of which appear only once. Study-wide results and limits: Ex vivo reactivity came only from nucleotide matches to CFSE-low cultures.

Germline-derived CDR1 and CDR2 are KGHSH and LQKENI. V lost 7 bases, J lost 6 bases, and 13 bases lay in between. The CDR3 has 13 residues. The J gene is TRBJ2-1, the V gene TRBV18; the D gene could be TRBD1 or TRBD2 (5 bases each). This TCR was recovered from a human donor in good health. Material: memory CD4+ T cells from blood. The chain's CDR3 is CASFGALGNEQFF. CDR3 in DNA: TGTGCCAGCTTCGGGGCCCTGGGCAATGAGCAGTTCTTC.